This is a list of T cell receptor beta chains from one sample in a study of blood T cells in healthy people across ages. TCRdb called the 5' RACE reads again in MiXCR, with one record for every CDR3 protein. The table includes about 800,000 distinct CDR3 sequences, about three fifths detected once. The sequenced material came from blood. The receptors stem from a man aged 25 to 40 in good health. CDR3s include the opening cysteine and the closing phenylalanine or tryptophan. The D gene is left open where the match is weak. Clone size is shown for a subset of rows, as once, few, many or a class of expanded clone.

>TRBJ2-3|few|-|TRBV12-3/TRBV12-4
TGTGCCAGCAGCCCCCGGTCACATAACACAGATACGCAGTATTTT
CASSPRSHNTDTQYF
>TRBJ2-5|-|-|TRBV20-1
TGCAGTGCTAGAGACGGAGCGGGCCCTCGAGAGCAGTACTTC
CSARDGAGPREQYF
>TRBJ2-7|-|TRBD1|TRBV11-3
TGTGCCAGCAGCTTAGGTACGGGACAGGGTCCCTACGAGCAGTACTTC
CASSLGTGQGPYEQYF
>TRBJ2-3|-|-|TRBV6-6
TGTGCCAGCATGCACGAGTCCCCCACAGATACGCAGTATTTT
CASMHESPTDTQYF
>TRBJ1-2|-|-|TRBV28
TGTGCCTGCAGTTTGGAGAGGGCCAATGGCTACACCTTC
CACSLERANGYTF
>TRBJ2-7|-|-|TRBV4-3
TGCGCCAGCAGCCAAGGTGTAGTGGGCGAGCAGTACTTC
CASSQGVVGEQYF
>TRBJ1-4|-|TRBD1|TRBV4-2
TGTGCCAGCAGCCAAGACCCGACAGGGATCGACGAAAAACTGTTTTTT
CASSQDPTGIDEKLFF
>TRBJ2-1|-|-|TRBV28
TGTGCCAGCAGGGAGACCCAGTTCTTC
CASRETQFF
>TRBJ2-1|-|TRBD1|TRBV12-3/TRBV12-4
TGTGCCAGCAGTTTCCCGGGACAGGGCGACAATGAGCAGTTCTTC
CASSFPGQGDNEQFF
>TRBJ1-2|-|TRBD1|TRBV10-2
TGCGCCAGCAGAAGGACAGGGGGTTATTTGATGGGCTACACCTTC
CASRRTGGYLMGYTF
>TRBJ1-4|few|-|TRBV25-1
TGTGCCAGCAGTGGAATCTTCGGGACCGAGAGAGAAAAACTGTTTTTT
CASSGIFGTEREKLFF
>TRBJ2-4|-|TRBD1|TRBV2
TGTGCCAGCATAGCAGGGGGAAACATTCAGTACTTC
CASIAGGNIQYF
>TRBJ2-1|once|-|TRBV5-1
TGCGCCAGCAGACCCCAACCCTTTTCCGGGAGCTCCTACAATGAGCAGTTCTTC
CASRPQPFSGSSYNEQFF
>TRBJ1-5|-|-|TRBV10-3
TGTGCCATCAGTGGGGGGACCGATCAGCCCCAGCATTTT
CAISGGTDQPQHF
>TRBJ2-7|-|-|TRBV5-1
TGCGCCAGCAGCAGAGAACGGAGGGCCTACGAGCAGTACTTC
CASSRERRAYEQYF
>TRBJ1-5|few|-|TRBV5-6
TGTGCCAGCAGCTGGGGCCGGGGCAATCAGCCCCAGCATTTT
CASSWGRGNQPQHF
>TRBJ1-2|-|-|TRBV6-5
TGTGCCAGCAGTTACTCGAAAACGCCGGGGGCCTATGGCTACACCTTC
CASSYSKTPGAYGYTF
>TRBJ1-4|few|TRBD1|TRBV7-2
TGTGCCAGCAGCTTATCGGGACAGATTAATGAAAAACTGTTTTTT
CASSLSGQINEKLFF
>TRBJ2-3|-|-|TRBV7-2
TGTGCCAGCAGCCGAAAGCCGGGGGAGACGTTAGATACGCAGTATTTT
CASSRKPGETLDTQYF
>TRBJ1-5|few|-|TRBV12-3/TRBV12-4
TGTGCCAGCAGCGGAGAGTCCGATGGGCAGCCCCAGCATTTT
CASSGESDGQPQHF
>TRBJ2-1|-|TRBD2|TRBV20-1
TGCAGTGCTACAGGAACTAGCGGGTTTCCTGAGCAGTTCTTC
CSATGTSGFPEQFF
>TRBJ2-3|-|TRBD2|TRBV28
TGTGCCAGCAGTTTACTGCGGGAGGCCCCAGATACGCAGTATTTT
CASSLLREAPDTQYF
>TRBJ2-5|-|-|TRBV7-2
TGTGCCAGCAGCTTAGAACCCAGGGGTGAGACCCAGTACTTC
CASSLEPRGETQYF
>TRBJ1-1|-|-|TRBV4-2
TGTGCCAGCAGCTCCGGATACTCGGCCGCTGAAGCTTTCTTT
CASSSGYSAAEAFF
>TRBJ2-3|-|TRBD1|TRBV27
TGTGCCAGCAGTCCACTGGACAGGGGGCGGGGTACGCAGTATTTT
CASSPLDRGRGTQYF
>TRBJ2-7|few|TRBD1|TRBV5-1
TGCGCCAGCAGTTCAAGACAGGGGGACTACGAGCAGTACTTC
CASSSRQGDYEQYF
>TRBJ2-5|-|-|TRBV27
TGTGCCATCAGCCGATTAGAGACGACCCAGTACTTC
CAISRLETTQYF